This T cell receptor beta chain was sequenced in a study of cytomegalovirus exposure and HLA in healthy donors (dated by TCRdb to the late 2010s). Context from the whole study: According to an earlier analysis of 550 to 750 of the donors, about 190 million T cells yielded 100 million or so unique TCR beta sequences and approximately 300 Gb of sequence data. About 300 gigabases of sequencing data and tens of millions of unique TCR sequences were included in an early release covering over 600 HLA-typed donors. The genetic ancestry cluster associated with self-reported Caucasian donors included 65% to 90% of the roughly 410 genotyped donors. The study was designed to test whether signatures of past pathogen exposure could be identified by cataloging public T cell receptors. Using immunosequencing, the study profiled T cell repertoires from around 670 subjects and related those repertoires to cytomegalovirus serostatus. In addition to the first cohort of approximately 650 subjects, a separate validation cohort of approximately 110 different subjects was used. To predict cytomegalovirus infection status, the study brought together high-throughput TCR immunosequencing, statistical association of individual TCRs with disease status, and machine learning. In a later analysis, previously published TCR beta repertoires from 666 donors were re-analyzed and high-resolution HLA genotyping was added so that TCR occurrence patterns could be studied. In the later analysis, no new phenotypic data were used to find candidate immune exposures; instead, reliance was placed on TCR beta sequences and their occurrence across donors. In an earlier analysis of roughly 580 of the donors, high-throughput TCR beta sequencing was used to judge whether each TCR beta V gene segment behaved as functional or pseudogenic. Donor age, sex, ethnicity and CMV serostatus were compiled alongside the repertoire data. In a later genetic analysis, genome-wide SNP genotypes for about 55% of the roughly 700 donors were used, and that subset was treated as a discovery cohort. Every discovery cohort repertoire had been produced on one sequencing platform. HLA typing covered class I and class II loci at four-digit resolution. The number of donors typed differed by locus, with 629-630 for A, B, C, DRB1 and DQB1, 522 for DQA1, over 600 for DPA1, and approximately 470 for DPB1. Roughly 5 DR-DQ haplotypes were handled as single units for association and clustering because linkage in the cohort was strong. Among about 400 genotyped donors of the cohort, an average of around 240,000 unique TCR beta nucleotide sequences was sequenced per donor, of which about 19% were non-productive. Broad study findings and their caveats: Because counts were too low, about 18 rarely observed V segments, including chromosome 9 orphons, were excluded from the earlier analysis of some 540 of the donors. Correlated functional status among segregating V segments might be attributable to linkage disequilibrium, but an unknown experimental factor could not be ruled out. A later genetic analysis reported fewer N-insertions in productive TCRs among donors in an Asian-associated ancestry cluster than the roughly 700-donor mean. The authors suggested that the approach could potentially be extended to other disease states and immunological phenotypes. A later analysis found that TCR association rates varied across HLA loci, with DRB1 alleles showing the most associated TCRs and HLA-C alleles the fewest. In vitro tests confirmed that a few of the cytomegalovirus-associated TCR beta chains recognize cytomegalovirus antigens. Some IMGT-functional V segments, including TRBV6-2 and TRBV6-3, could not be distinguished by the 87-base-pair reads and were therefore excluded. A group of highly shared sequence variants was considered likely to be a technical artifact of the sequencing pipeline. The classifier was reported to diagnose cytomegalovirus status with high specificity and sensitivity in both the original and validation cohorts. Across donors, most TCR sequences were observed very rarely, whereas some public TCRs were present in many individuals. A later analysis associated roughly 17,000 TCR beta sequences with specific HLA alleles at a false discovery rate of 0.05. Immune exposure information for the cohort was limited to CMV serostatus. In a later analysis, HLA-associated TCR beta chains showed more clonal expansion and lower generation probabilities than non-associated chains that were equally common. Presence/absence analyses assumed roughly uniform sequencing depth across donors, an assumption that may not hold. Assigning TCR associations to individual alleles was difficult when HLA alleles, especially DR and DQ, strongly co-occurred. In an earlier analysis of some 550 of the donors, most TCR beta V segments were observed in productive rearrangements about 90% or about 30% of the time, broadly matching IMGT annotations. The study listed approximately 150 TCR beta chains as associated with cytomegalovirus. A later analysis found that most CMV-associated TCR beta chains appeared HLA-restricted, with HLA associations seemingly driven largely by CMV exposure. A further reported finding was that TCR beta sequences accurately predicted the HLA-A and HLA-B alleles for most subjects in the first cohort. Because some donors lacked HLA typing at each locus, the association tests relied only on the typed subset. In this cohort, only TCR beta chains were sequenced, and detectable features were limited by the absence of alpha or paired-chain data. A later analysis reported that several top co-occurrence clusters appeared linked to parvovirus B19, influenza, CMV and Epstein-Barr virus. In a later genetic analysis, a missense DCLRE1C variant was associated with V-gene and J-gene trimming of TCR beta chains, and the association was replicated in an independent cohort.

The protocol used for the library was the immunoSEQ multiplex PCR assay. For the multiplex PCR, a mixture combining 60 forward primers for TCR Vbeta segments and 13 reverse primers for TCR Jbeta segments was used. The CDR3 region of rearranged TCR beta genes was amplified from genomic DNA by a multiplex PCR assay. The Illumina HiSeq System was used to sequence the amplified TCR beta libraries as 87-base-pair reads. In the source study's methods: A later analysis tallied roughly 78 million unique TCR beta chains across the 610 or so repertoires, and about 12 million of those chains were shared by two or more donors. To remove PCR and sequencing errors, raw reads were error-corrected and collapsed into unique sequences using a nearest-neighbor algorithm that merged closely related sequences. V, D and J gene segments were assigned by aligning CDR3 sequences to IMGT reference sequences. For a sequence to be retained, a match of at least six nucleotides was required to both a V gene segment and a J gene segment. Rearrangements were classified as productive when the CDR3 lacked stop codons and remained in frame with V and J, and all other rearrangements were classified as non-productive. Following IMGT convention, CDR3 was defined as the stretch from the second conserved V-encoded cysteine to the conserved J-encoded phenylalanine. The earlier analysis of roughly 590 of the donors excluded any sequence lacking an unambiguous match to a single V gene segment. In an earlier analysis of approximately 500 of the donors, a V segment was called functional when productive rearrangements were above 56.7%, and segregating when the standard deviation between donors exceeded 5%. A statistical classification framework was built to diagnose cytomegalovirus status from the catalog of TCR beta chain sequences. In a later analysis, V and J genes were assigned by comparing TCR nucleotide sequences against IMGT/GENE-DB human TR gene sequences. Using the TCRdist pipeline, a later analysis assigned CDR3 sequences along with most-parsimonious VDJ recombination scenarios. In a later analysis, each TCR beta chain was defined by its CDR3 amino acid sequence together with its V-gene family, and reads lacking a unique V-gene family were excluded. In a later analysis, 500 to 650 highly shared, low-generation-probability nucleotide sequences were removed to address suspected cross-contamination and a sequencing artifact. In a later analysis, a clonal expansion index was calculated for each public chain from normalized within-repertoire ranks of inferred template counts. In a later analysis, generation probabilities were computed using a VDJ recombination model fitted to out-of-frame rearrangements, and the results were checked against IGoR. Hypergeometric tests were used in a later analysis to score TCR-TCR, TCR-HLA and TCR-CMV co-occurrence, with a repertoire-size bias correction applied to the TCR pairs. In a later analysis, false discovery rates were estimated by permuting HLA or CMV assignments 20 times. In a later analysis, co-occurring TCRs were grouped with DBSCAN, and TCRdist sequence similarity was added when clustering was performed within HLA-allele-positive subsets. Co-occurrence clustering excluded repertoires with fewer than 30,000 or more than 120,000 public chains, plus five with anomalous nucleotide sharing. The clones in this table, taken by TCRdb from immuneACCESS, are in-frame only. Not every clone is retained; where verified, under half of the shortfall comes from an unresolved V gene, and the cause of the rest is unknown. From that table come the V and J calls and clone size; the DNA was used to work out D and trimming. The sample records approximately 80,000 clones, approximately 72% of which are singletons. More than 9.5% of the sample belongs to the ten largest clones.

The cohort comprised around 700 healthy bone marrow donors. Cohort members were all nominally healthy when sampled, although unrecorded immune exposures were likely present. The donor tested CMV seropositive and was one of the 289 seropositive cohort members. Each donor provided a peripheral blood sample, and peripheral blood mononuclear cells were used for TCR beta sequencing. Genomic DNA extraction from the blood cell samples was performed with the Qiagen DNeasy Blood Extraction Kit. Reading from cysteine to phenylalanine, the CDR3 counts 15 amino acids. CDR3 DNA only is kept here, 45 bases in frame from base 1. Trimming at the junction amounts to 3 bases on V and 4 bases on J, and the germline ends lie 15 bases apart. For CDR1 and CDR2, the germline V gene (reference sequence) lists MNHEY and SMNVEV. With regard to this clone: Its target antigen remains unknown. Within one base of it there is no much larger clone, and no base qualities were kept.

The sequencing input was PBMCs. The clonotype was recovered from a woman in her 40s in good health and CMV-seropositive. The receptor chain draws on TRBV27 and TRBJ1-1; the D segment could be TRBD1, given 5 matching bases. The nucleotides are TGTGCCAGCAGTTTCAGTGGTCAGGGTCGCACTGAAGCTTTCTTT. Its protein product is CASSFSGQGRTEAFF.